This TCR beta chain originates from a study of lymphopenia after photon versus proton radiotherapy. Profiled with immunoSEQ multiplex PCR; TCRdb holds only in-frame clones, not every one. This table has more than 80,000 clones, around 80% appearing once. The sequence was obtained from a man in his 60s with pancreatic cancer. Sample: peripheral blood, taken from a patient treated with proton-based radiotherapy.

The CDR3 region is CASTPGPIKRGAPSNEQFF. The CDR3 region has the DNA TGTGCCAGCACCCCGGGACCCATAAAGAGAGGGGCCCCAAGCAATGAGCAGTTCTTC. The chain carries TRBV28 and TRBJ2-1, with D perhaps assigned TRBD1 or TRBD2 (5 bases each). CDR1 is MDHEN, CDR2 SYDVKM, per germline. The CDR3 sequence is 19 residues long. The V end lost 7 bases, the J end lost 6 bases, and 31 bases lay between the germline ends.